A single sample gave rise to the 21 T cell receptor beta chains below, sequenced in a study of cytomegalovirus exposure and HLA in healthy donors. Primers included in the PCR were 60 Vbeta and 13 Jbeta primers. Clones were read by immunoSEQ multiplex PCR, and TCRdb kept only the in-frame ones, dropping some. The table shows under 200,000 clones, with around 82% occurring only once. Sequenced input: PBMCs. Receptors originate from a man in his forties in good health and CMV-seropositive.

The V gene is TRBV29-1, the J gene TRBJ1-2; 10 bases line up with TRBD1. The length of the CDR3 is 14 residues. V was pared by 3 bases and J by 7 bases, with 8 bases of the junction left unmatched. In germline, CDR1 is SQVTM, CDR2 ANQGSEA. CDR3 residues: CSVDGDRGPGGYTF. The CDR3 bases are TGCAGCGTTGATGGAGACAGGGGGCCGGGTGGCTACACCTTC.

Regarding this clone: This sample also contains other DNA sequences that code for the same CDR3. The rearrangement links TRBV5-5 to TRBJ2-7, with D maybe TRBD1 (6 bases). CDR3 length: 15 residues. Trimming stripped 0 bases from V and 1 base from J, with 11 bases between. Germline V gene data show CDR1 as SGHKS and CDR2 as YYEKEE (reference sequence). As DNA, the CDR3 is TGTGCCAGCAGCTTGGGTCAGGGGAGTTCCTACGAGCAGTACTTC. Translation gives CASSLGQGSSYEQYF.

This clone is a singleton in its sample. The junction departs from germline at one end; a sequencing error may be responsible. This sequence joins TRBV7-9 and TRBJ2-6; the match to TRBD2 covers 7 bases. The CDR3 covers 16 residues. CDR1 is SEHNR, CDR2 FQNEAQ, per germline (reference sequence). The CDR3 DNA follows: TGTGCCAGCAGCCTAGCGGCAGGGACTGGGGCCAACGTCCTGACTTTC. It specifies CASSLAAGTGANVLTF.

V and J are TRBV5-5 and TRBJ1-1, with D hard to call. CDR3 length: 15 residues. Germline lookup yields CDR1 SGHKS and CDR2 YYEKEE (reference sequence). V lost 0 bases and J 1 base, leaving 10 bases between the germline ends. CDR3 loop: CASSLGFRGNTEAFF. CDR3 nucleotides: TGTGCCAGCAGCTTGGGTTTCCGGGGGAACACTGAAGCTTTCTTT. Full variable domain (missing parts from reference TRBV5-5 and TRBJ1-1): DAGVTQSPTHLIKTRGQQVTLRCSPISGHKSVSWYQQVLGQGPQFIFQYYEKEERGRGNFPDRFSARQFPNYSSELNVNALLLGDSALYLCASSLGFRGNTEAFFGQGTRLTVV.

J is TRBJ2-1 and V is TRBV5-1, with 7 bases that match TRBD2. Trimming cost V 0 bases and J 4 bases; bases outside gene matches: 7. This CDR3 has 16 residues. Germline V gene data show CDR1 as SGHRS and CDR2 as YFSETQ. Here the CDR3 reads CASSLAGGNGYNEQFF. In DNA form, the CDR3 reads TGCGCCAGCAGCTTGGCCGGGGGGAACGGGTACAATGAGCAGTTCTTC.

J is TRBJ2-1 and V is TRBV29-1; D is possibly TRBD1 (5 bases). Germline loops: CDR1 SQVTM, CDR2 ANQGSEA. There are 12 residues in the CDR3. The V and J ends lost 7 bases and 10 bases respectively, with 17 bases between them. The CDR3, as DNA: TGCAGCGGCTACAGGCTCGGTGGCGAGCAGTTCTTC. Translating it yields CSGYRLGGEQFF.

This clone was found a few times. The chain combines TRBV4-3 with TRBJ2-3; D is unclear. The CDR3 runs 16 residues. V was shortened by 4 bases and J by 1 base, with 15 bases between the two germline ends. Germline V lookup: CDR1 LGHNA, CDR2 YSLEER. The CDR3 spells CASSPSAGPRTDTQYF. Written as DNA, the CDR3 is TGCGCCAGCAGCCCCTCGGCAGGTCCTCGCACAGATACGCAGTATTTT.

The rearrangement uses TRBV5-4 and TRBJ2-7, with D possibly TRBD1 on 6 matching bases. V was clipped by 0 bases and J by 1 base, with 11 bases between them. The germline V gene has CDR1 SGHNT and CDR2 YYREEE (reference sequence). This CDR3 spans 15 amino acids. The CDR3 DNA reads TGTGCCAGCAGCTTGGGGGGGACACAATCCTACGAGCAGTACTTC. Its translation is CASSLGGTQSYEQYF. Full variable domain (remainder filled in from reference TRBV5-4 and TRBJ2-7): ETGVTQSPTHLIKTRGQQVTLRCSSQSGHNTVSWYQQALGQGPQFIFQYYREEENGRGNFPPRFSGLQFPNYSSELNVNALELDDSALYLCASSLGGTQSYEQYFGPGTRLTVT.

This chain links TRBV2 with TRBJ2-7; 7 bases are a match to TRBD2. Per germline, CDR1 SNHLY and CDR2 FYNNEI. This CDR3 has 15 residues. V lost 0 bases to trimming and J lost 5 bases; unmatched junction nucleotides: 7. The CDR3 loop reads CASSEAGTTSHEQYF. The CDR3 DNA reads TGTGCCAGCAGTGAAGCGGGGACTACGTCCCACGAGCAGTACTTC.

The chain carries TRBV19 and TRBJ1-5, with 7 nucleotides matching TRBD1. Germline loops: CDR1 LNHDA, CDR2 SQIVND (reference sequence). Trimming cost V 11 bases and J 3 bases; bases outside gene matches: 10. This CDR3 has 14 residues. The CDR3 region is CAVSDRSINQPQHF. The CDR3 region has the DNA TGTGCCGTCTCGGACAGGAGCATCAATCAGCCCCAGCATTTT.

V and J are TRBV18 and TRBJ2-1; the match to TRBD2 covers 10 bases. Germline V gene lookup returns CDR1 KGHSH and CDR2 LQKENI. This CDR3 is built from 17 residues. V shed 6 bases and J 0 bases; nucleotides not matched to a gene: 8. The DNA for the CDR3 is TGTGCCAGCTCCCCGGGACTAGCGACGAGCTCCTACAATGAGCAGTTCTTC. The encoded protein is CASSPGLATSSYNEQFF.

The chain joins TRBV5-1 to TRBJ2-5; 11 bases are a match to TRBD1. Germline V CDR1 and CDR2: SGHRS, YFSETQ. The junction had 3 bases not matched to a gene; V was cut back by 3 bases and J by 5 bases. The CDR3 is 14 residues long. CDR3 nucleotides: TGCGCCAGCAGCTCGGACAGGGGGCTGGAGACCCAGTACTTC. As protein: CASSSDRGLETQYF.

The genes are TRBV9 and TRBJ1-3; TRBD1 aligns across 10 bases. The CDR3 has 16 residues. Per the germline V gene, CDR1 is SGDLS and CDR2 is YYNGEE. Germline trimming cut 0 bases from V and 5 bases from J; bases unmatched to any gene: 5. DNA for the CDR3: TGTGCCAGCAGCGTAGAATCGGGACAGGGGAGAAACACCATATATTTT. It codes for CASSVESGQGRNTIYF.

CDR3 DNA: TGCAGCGGATCGATACCGGGACATACACTTACTGAAGCTTTCTTT. This translates into CSGSIPGHTLTEAFF. The chain is built from TRBV29-1 and TRBJ1-1, with D possibly matching TRBD1 (6 bases). Trimming removed 7 bases at V and 5 bases at J, with 23 bases between. The length of the CDR3 is 15 residues. Germline CDR1 is SQVTM and CDR2 is ANQGSEA.

V usage is TRBV9 and J usage is TRBJ1-1, with unresolved D. This CDR3 region has 14 residues. V was shortened by 0 bases and J by 2 bases, with 8 bases between the two germline ends. Germline CDR1 and CDR2: SGDLS and YYNGEE. DNA of the CDR3: TGTGCCAGCAGCGTAGCTCGAGCAAACACTGAAGCTTTCTTT. It is translated as CASSVARANTEAFF.

This clone has a single count. The V call is TRBV5-4, the J call TRBJ1-6, with 10 bases that match TRBD1. In germline, CDR1 is SGHNT, CDR2 YYREEE (reference sequence). V lost 4 bases and J lost 9; bases outside the gene matches: 7. The CDR3 runs to 15 residues. CDR3 coding DNA: TGTGCCAGCAGCGAGGGACAGGGGATTTCTTCACCCCTCCACTTT. It specifies CASSEGQGISSPLHF.

The chain uses TRBV10-3 and TRBJ2-1; 10 bases are shared with TRBD2. With 6 bases clipped from V and 1 base from J, the junction kept 3 bases outside the gene matches. This CDR3 spans 15 amino acids. Per germline, CDR1 ENHRY and CDR2 SYGVKD. In nucleotides, the CDR3 is TGTGCCATCAGCCCGACTAGCGGGTCCTACAATGAGCAGTTCTTC. Translated, it gives CAISPTSGSYNEQFF.

The chain joins TRBV5-1 to TRBJ2-3; 7 bases line up with TRBD1. This CDR3 comprises 15 residues. Germline trimming cut 4 bases from V and 0 bases from J; bases unmatched to any gene: 5. Germline CDR1 and CDR2: SGHRS and YFSETQ. The CDR3 loop is CASSPGTDSTDTQYF. The CDR3 DNA is TGCGCCAGCAGCCCCGGGACAGACAGCACAGATACGCAGTATTTT.

The rearrangement links TRBV10-3 to TRBJ2-1, with 8 bases aligning to TRBD2. Looked up from germline, CDR1 is ENHRY and CDR2 is SYGVKD. V lost 5 bases, J lost 1 base, and 10 bases stayed unmatched. This CDR3 is built from 17 residues. The CDR3 loop is CAISTPPGLGSYNEQFF. In nucleotides, the CDR3 is TGTGCCATCAGTACGCCTCCGGGACTAGGTTCCTACAATGAGCAGTTCTTC.

The chain recombines TRBV5-4 with TRBJ1-2; D uncertain. Per germline, CDR1 SGHNT and CDR2 YYREEE (reference sequence). V was shortened by 4 bases and J by 4 bases, with 11 bases between the two germline ends. CDR3 size: 13 residues. CDR3 in amino acids: CASSLTVGYGYTF. The CDR3 coding sequence is TGTGCCAGCAGCCTTACAGTGGGCTATGGCTACACCTTC.

V is TRBV7-2 and J is TRBJ2-7; possible D gene TRBD2, 6 bases. This CDR3 is 17 amino acids long. Trimming left V 1 base short and J 3 bases short, with 19 bases between. From germline, CDR1 is SGHTA and CDR2 FQGNSA. CDR3 in amino acids: CASSLDPGREDSYEQYF. CDR3 DNA sequence: TGTGCCAGCAGCTTAGACCCGGGGCGGGAAGATAGCTACGAGCAGTACTTC.